The present T cell receptor beta chain was sequenced within a study of OX40 agonist ivuxolimab in advanced cancers. Regarding the study in general: Ivuxolimab, which targeted the costimulatory receptor OX40 (CD134), was an agonistic, fully human IgG2 monoclonal antibody. The paper describes the monotherapy dose-escalation part (N ≈ 50 patients) of the phase I trial of ivuxolimab. Partial responses were achieved by three dose-escalation patients, of whom one had hepatocellular carcinoma and two had cutaneous melanoma. Prior anti-PD-1, anti-PD-L1 or anti-CTLA-4 therapy was permitted, and approximately 42% of dose-escalation patients had received checkpoint inhibitors. The point of sequencing TCRbeta in the periphery was to test whether ivuxolimab changed TCR sequence diversity and drove clonal T-cell expansion. Among the roughly 52 dose-escalation patients, 19 had hepatocellular carcinoma, approximately 15 melanoma, 9 renal cell carcinoma and 9 head and neck cancer. Intravenous ivuxolimab was administered to patients every 2 weeks at six dose levels: 0.01, 0.1, 0.3, 1.5, 3 and 10 mg/kg. In the dose-escalation cohort, 65% to 90% of patients were male, and the mean age was approximately 64 years, with a range of 23 to 79. What the work shows at the level of the full study, not this receptor alone: In the 0.1-3.0 mg/kg groups, partial responders had among the lowest normalized peripheral clonal expansion, particularly in CD8+ T cells. After ivuxolimab, more expanded clones were found on average in CD8+ T cells than in CD4+ T cells. Low levels of normalized T-cell clonal expansion were also seen in some patients who did not respond. At doses of 0.1 to 3.0 mg/kg, clonal expansion of both CD4+ and CD8+ blood T cells was observed from baseline to week 6. Antigen specificity was not determined for the clonally expanded peripheral T cells.

Comment on this clone: What this receptor recognizes is not known. Qualities for individual bases were not recorded, and no much larger clone is one base off.

For sequencing of the TCRbeta CDR3 region, genomic DNA was extracted from the sorted cells. TCRbeta CDR3 regions were sequenced using the immunoSEQ Assay. TCRdb obtained this table from immuneACCESS and retained in-frame rearrangements with V and J assigned. These tables miss some clones; where compared with another copy, unresolved V genes account for less than half of the shortfall, and the remainder is unexplained. The sample table holds 60,000 to 85,000 clones, of which nearly 90% were seen once. The ten largest clones capture around 2.6% of the sample. The CDR3 covers 12 residues, taking in both the cysteine and the phenylalanine. Of the read, only the CDR3 DNA is kept; its 36 bases are in frame from base 1. The trim is 1 base for V and 5 bases for J, with a gap of 6 bases between the germline ends. The germline V gene sets CDR1 to SGHVS and CDR2 to FNYEAQ. Patients with a history of autoimmune disease or receiving systemic immunosuppression were excluded from the trial. In every dose cohort, peripheral blood was drawn for TCR sequencing at baseline, cycle 4 day 1, and cycle 7 day 1. The samples were taken from a phase I, first-in-human, multicenter, open-label dose-escalation trial of ivuxolimab. Adults with locally advanced or metastatic melanoma, renal cell, hepatocellular, or head and neck squamous cell carcinoma were enrolled in the trial. Before TCR sequencing, CD4+ T cells and CD8+ T cells from peripheral blood were sorted into separate populations.

This sequence uses TRBV7-6 and TRBJ2-7, with no confident D gene call. This specimen was CD4+ or CD8+ T cells sorted from blood, taken in a trial of the OX40 agonist ivuxolimab. The origin of this receptor is an adult with an advanced solid tumor such as melanoma, head and neck, liver or kidney cancer. The CDR3 amino acid sequence is: CASSLDRNEQYF. The DNA sequence is given as TGTGCCAGCAGCTTAGACAGAAACGAGCAGTACTTC.